The TCR beta chain under discussion was sequenced for a study of OX40 agonist ivuxolimab in advanced cancers. About the research overall: Hepatocellular carcinoma, melanoma, renal cell or head and neck cancer occurred in dose-escalation patients. Two patients with cutaneous melanoma and one with hepatocellular carcinoma, three in total, showed partial responses.

Germline V lookup: CDR1 SNHLY, CDR2 FYNNEI. The CDR3 has 14 amino acids. Trimming removed 11 bases from V and 5 bases from J, with 19 bases in between. Exclusion applied to patients with autoimmune disease history or systemic immunosuppression. Blood got drawn at baseline, again on cycle 4 day 1, and then on cycle 7 day 1. Sequencing was performed with immunoSEQ multiplex PCR; in TCRdb, only in-frame clones are kept and a portion is missing. The data show fewer than 130,000 clones, approximately 89% seen once. The chain joins TRBV2 to TRBJ2-4; either TRBD1 or TRBD2 may supply D (5 bases each). Sequenced material: CD4+ or CD8+ T cells sorted from blood, taken in a trial of the OX40 agonist ivuxolimab. The TCR originated in an adult with an advanced solid tumor such as melanoma, head and neck, liver or kidney cancer. This CDR3 reads CASSWGSRENIQYF. The CDR3 coding sequence is TGTGCCTCCTCGTGGGGGAGCAGGGAAAACATTCAGTACTTC.